This T cell receptor (beta chain) originates from a study of monozygotic twins with inflammatory bowel disease. TCRdb reprocessed the 5' RACE reads, keeping one entry per CDR3 protein, no DNA. The sample includes around 410,000 distinct CDR3 sequences. This CDR3 region has 12 residues. Germline CDR1 is SQVTM and CDR2 is ANQGSEA. This sequence joins TRBV29-1 and TRBJ2-5. The sequence derives from a human donor with ulcerative colitis or Crohn's disease, or a healthy co-twin of an affected twin (not recorded which). Sequencing input: blood. CDR3 region: CSVVVGSQTQYF.